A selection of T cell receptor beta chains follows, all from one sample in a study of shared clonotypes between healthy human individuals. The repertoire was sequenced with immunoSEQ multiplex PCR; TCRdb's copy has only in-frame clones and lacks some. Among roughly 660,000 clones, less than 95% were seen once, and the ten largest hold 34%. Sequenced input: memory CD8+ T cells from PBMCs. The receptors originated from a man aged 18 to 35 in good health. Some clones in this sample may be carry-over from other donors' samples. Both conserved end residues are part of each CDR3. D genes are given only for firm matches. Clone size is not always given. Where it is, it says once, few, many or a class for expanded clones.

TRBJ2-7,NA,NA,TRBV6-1,CASSLGTPSYEQYF,TGTGCCAGCAGCCTCGGGACGCCCTCCTACGAGCAGTACTTC
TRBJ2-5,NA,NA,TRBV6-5,CASSPTAHQETQYF,TGTGCCAGCAGCCCCACAGCTCACCAAGAGACCCAGTACTTC
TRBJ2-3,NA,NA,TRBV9,CASSIGSGDTQYF,TGTGCCAGCAGTATCGGCAGCGGGGATACGCAGTATTTT
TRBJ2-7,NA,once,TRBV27,CASSLSVGEYPYEQYF,TGTGCCAGCAGTTTATCGGTCGGGGAATATCCCTACGAGCAGTACTTC
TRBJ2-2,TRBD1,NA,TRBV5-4,CASSFNGQGGAGELFF,TGTGCCAGCAGCTTCAACGGACAGGGAGGCGCCGGGGAGCTGTTTTTT
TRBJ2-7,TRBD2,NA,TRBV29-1,CSVAGLAGIYEQYF,TGCAGCGTGGCGGGACTAGCGGGGATCTACGAGCAGTACTTC
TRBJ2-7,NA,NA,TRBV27,CASSPWLHYEQYF,TGTGCCAGCAGTCCCTGGCTCCATTACGAGCAGTACTTC
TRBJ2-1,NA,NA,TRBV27,CASSLYGPEEQFF,TGTGCCAGCAGTTTATACGGCCCCGAGGAGCAGTTCTTC
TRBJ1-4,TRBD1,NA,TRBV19,CASSTRDRTATNEKLFF,TGTGCCAGTAGTACGAGGGACAGGACTGCAACTAATGAAAAACTGTTTTTT
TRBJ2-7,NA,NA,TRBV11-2,CASSEAGRSSYEQYF,TGTGCCAGCAGCGAGGCGGGAAGGAGCTCCTACGAGCAGTACTTC
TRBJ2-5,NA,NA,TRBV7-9,CASSLAEFWETQYF,TGTGCCAGCAGCTTAGCGGAGTTTTGGGAGACCCAGTACTTC
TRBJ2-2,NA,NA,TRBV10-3,CAISGLEGRTGELFF,TGTGCCATCAGTGGTCTGGAGGGAAGAACCGGGGAGCTGTTTTTT
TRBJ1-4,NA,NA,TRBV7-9,CASSLEVNEKLFF,TGTGCCAGCAGCTTAGAGGTTAATGAAAAACTGTTTTTT
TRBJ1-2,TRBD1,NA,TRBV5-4,CASSAGTGYGYTF,TGTGCCAGCAGCGCCGGGACAGGATATGGCTACACCTTC
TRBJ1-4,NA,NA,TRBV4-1,CASSPVLKEGSEKLFF,TGCGCCAGCAGCCCTGTCCTCAAAGAGGGAAGTGAAAAACTGTTTTTT
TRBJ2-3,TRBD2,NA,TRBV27,CASSLPKTSGEVDTQYF,TGTGCCAGCAGTTTGCCAAAGACTAGCGGGGAGGTGGATACGCAGTATTTT
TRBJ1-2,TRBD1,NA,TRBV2,CASGRRDRVYGYTF,TGTGCCAGCGGGCGAAGGGACAGGGTCTATGGCTACACCTTC
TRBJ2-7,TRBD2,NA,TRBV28,CASSLASGSRYEQYF,TGTGCCAGCAGTTTGGCTAGCGGGAGTAGGTACGAGCAGTACTTC
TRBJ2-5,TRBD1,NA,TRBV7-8,CASSSEGGIKETQYF,TGTGCCAGCAGCTCCGAAGGGGGCATTAAAGAGACCCAGTACTTC
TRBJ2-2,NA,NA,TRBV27,CASSRFANTGELFF,TGTGCCAGCTCGAGGTTCGCGAACACCGGGGAGCTGTTTTTT
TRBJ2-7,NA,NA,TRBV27,CASSQGGEQYF,TGTGCCAGCAGCCAGGGTGGCGAGCAGTACTTC
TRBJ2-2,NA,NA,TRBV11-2,CASSQVAGELFF,TGTGCCAGCAGCCAGGTTGCCGGGGAGCTGTTTTTT
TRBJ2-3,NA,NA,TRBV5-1,CASSYETRTDTQYF,TGCGCCAGCAGCTATGAGACTCGCACAGATACGCAGTATTTT
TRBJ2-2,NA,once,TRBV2,CASSEVPTNTGELFF,TGTGCCAGCAGTGAAGTACCCACCAACACCGGGGAGCTGTTTTTT
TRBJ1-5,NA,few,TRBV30,CAWSGRVGNQPQHF,TGTGCCTGGAGTGGGAGAGTGGGCAATCAGCCCCAGCATTTT
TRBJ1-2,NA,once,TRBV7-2,CASSYWSGVGYTF,TGTGCCAGCAGCTATTGGTCAGGGGTCGGCTACACCTTC
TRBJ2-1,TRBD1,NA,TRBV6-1,CASSEARGRMNEQFF,TGTGCCAGCAGTGAAGCGAGGGGGCGCATGAATGAGCAGTTCTTC
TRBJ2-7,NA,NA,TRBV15,CATSRGLGSEQYF,TGTGCCACCAGCAGAGGATTAGGGAGTGAGCAGTACTTC
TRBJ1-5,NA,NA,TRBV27,CASSLLGSNQPQHF,TGTGCCAGCAGTTTACTAGGTTCAAATCAGCCCCAGCATTTT
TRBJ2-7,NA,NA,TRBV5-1,CASSLAPGAGGEQYF,TGCGCCAGCAGCTTGGCACCGGGAGCGGGTGGAGAGCAGTACTTC
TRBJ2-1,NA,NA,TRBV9,CASSPPPEQFF,TGTGCCAGCAGCCCCCCACCTGAGCAGTTCTTC
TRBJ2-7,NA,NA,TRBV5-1,CASTRTSTYEQYF,TGCGCCAGCACTCGGACTTCCACCTACGAGCAGTACTTC
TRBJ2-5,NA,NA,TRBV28,CASSPTLGGLGETQYF,TGTGCCAGCAGTCCTACCTTGGGGGGGCTGGGAGAGACCCAGTACTTC
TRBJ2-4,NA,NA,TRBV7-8,CASSPNQGRVDIQYF,TGTGCCAGCAGCCCGAACCAGGGCAGGGTGGACATTCAGTACTTC
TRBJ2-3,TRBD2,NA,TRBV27,CASRLAGGGDTQYF,TGTGCCAGCAGACTAGCGGGAGGGGGAGATACGCAGTATTTT
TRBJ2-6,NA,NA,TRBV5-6,CASSVGANVLTF,TGTGCCAGCAGCGTGGGGGCCAACGTCCTGACTTTC
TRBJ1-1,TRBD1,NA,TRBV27,CASSPGTGFLLGEAFF,TGTGCCAGCAGTCCAGGGACAGGCTTTCTTCTCGGTGAAGCTTTCTTT
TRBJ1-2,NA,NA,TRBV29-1,CSVYIIRGPHYGYTF,TGCAGCGTTTATATAATTCGGGGCCCTCACTATGGCTACACCTTC
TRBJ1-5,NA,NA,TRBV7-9,CASSLALGQAQEPQHF,TGTGCCAGCAGCTTAGCGTTGGGCCAGGCCCAGGAGCCCCAGCATTTT
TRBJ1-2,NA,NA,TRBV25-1,CASSEFGTPGPQDYGYTF,TGTGCCAGCAGTGAATTTGGGACACCGGGCCCACAGGACTATGGCTACACCTTC
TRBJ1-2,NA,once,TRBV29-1,CSVGLTGGGYTF,TGCAGCGTTGGTCTGACCGGGGGTGGCTACACCTTC
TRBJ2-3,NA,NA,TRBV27,CASSLFRTASTDTQYF,TGTGCCAGCAGTCTCTTCAGGACAGCGAGCACAGATACGCAGTATTTT
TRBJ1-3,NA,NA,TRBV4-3,CASSHNRDTSTNTIYF,TGCGCCAGCAGCCACAACCGGGACACTTCTACAAACACCATATATTTT
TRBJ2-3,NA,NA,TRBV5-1,CATHAGTGITDTQYF,TGCGCCACTCATGCGGGGACGGGGATCACAGATACGCAGTATTTT
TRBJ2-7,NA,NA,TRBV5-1,CASSPGTPYEQYF,TGCGCCAGCAGCCCCGGGACCCCCTACGAGCAGTACTTC
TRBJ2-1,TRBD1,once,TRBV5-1,CASSLDQGVYNEQFF,TGCGCCAGCAGCTTGGATCAGGGGGTCTACAATGAGCAGTTCTTC
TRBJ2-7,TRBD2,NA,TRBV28,CASSVLAGSYEQYF,TGTGCCAGCAGTGTACTAGCGGGCTCCTACGAGCAGTACTTC
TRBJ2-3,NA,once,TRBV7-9,CASSLAGGYTQYF,TGTGCCAGCAGCTTAGCTGGAGGCTATACGCAGTATTTT
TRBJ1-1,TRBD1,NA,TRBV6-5,CASSYEGATEAFF,TGTGCCAGCAGTTACGAGGGGGCGACTGAAGCTTTCTTT
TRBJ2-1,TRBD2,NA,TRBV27,CASSARLAQYNEQFF,TGTGCCAGCAGTGCCCGACTAGCGCAATACAATGAGCAGTTCTTC
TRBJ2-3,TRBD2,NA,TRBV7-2,CASSRLAGKPADTQYF,TGTGCCAGCAGCAGACTAGCGGGCAAGCCAGCAGATACGCAGTATTTT
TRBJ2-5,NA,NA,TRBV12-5,CASASGETQYF,TGTGCTAGTGCCTCGGGGGAGACCCAGTACTTC
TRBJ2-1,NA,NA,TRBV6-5,CASSYGWAEQFF,TGTGCCAGCAGTTACGGGTGGGCTGAGCAGTTCTTC
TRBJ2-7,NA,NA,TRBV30,CAWSVLYYEQYF,TGTGCCTGGAGTGTACTATACTACGAGCAGTACTTC
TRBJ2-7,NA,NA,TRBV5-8,CASSLGRGHEQYF,TGTGCCAGCAGCTTGGGCAGGGGCCACGAGCAGTACTTC